This is a list of T cell receptor beta chains from one sample in a study of neurological immune-mediated disorders. TCRdb reprocessed the 5' RACE reads with MiXCR, giving one entry per CDR3 protein. The sample lists more than 25,000 distinct CDR3 sequences, around 10% seen once, with 5.5% to 7% in the top ten. What was sequenced was PBMCs. These receptors came from a woman between 55 and 75 years old in good health. CDR3s include the opening cysteine and the closing phenylalanine or tryptophan. Fields, in order: V gene, J gene, clone size, CDR3 length, D gene, CDR3 protein, CDR3 DNA. D genes are given only for firm matches. Size tells how often a clone was seen (once, few, many) or the class of an expanded clone, and some rows leave it out.

TRBV12-3/TRBV12-4	TRBJ2-1	many	15	TRBD2	CASRIAGGPNNEQFF	TGTGCCAGCAGAATAGCGGGGGGCCCCAACAATGAGCAGTTCTTC
TRBV7-9	TRBJ1-6	many	13	-	CASSSGSNSPLHF	TGTGCCAGCAGCTCCGGGTCGAATTCACCCCTCCACTTT
TRBV20-1	TRBJ2-1	many	13	TRBD2	CSAGTSGGSTPFF	TGCAGTGCCGGGACTAGCGGGGGGAGCACTCCGTTCTTC
TRBV5-1	TRBJ2-5	many	14	-	CASSLALGQETQYF	TGCGCCAGCAGCTTGGCCTTGGGTCAAGAGACCCAGTACTTC
TRBV15	TRBJ1-1	many	12	TRBD1	CATSPRQGQAFF	TGTGCCACCAGCCCCAGACAGGGGCAAGCTTTCTTT
TRBV6-2/TRBV6-3	TRBJ2-6	many	15	TRBD1	CASRATGAGANVLTF	TGTGCCAGCAGGGCGACAGGGGCTGGGGCCAACGTCCTGACTTTC
TRBV10-3	TRBJ2-7	-	14	-	CAISEHKPVNEQYF	TGTGCCATCAGTGAACACAAGCCCGTGAACGAGCAGTACTTC
TRBV5-6	TRBJ2-3	many	15	-	CASSLMPGRTDTQYF	TGTGCCAGCAGCTTGATGCCAGGGAGGACAGATACGCAGTATTTT
TRBV10-3	TRBJ2-7	many	15	-	CAISPGTVSVYEQYF	TGTGCCATCAGTCCCGGGACTGTCTCGGTCTACGAGCAGTACTTC
TRBV12-3/TRBV12-4	TRBJ1-4	-	15	-	CASSLWQARGEKLFF	TGTGCCAGCAGTTTATGGCAGGCCCGGGGTGAAAAACTGTTTTTT
TRBV5-1	TRBJ2-7	many	15	TRBD1	CASRTGAATYYEQYF	TGCGCCAGCAGGACAGGGGCCGCGACATACTACGAGCAGTACTTC
TRBV19	TRBJ2-3	many	15	-	CASSLGTELTDTQYF	TGTGCCAGTAGTCTGGGAACGGAACTCACAGATACGCAGTATTTT
TRBV5-1	TRBJ1-2	many	13	-	CASSSKGPHGYTF	TGCGCCAGCAGCTCTAAGGGCCCCCATGGCTACACCTTC
TRBV10-3	TRBJ2-1	once	13	-	CVISESPGNEQFF	TGTGTCATCAGTGAATCTCCAGGGAATGAGCAGTTCTTC
TRBV5-1	TRBJ1-1	many	16	-	CASRPVPLGLNTEAFF	TGCGCCAGCAGACCTGTTCCCCTCGGATTGAACACTGAAGCTTTCTTT
TRBV12-3/TRBV12-4	TRBJ2-2	many	18	TRBD2	CASGKTSGGAIRGGELFF	TGTGCCAGCGGTAAAACTAGCGGGGGGGCAATTCGTGGCGGGGAGCTGTTTTTT
TRBV5-5	TRBJ2-3	once	16	TRBD1	CASSLFGQAETDTQYF	TGTGCCAGCAGCTTGTTTGGACAGGCGGAGACAGATACGCAGTATTTT
TRBV7-2	TRBJ1-1	many	14	-	CASSSIGTYPEAFF	TGTGCCAGCAGCTCGATCGGGACTTACCCTGAAGCTTTCTTT
TRBV7-9	TRBJ1-4	-	14	-	CASSPQNTNEKLFF	TGTGCCAGCAGCCCCCAAAATACTAATGAAAAACTGTTTTTT
TRBV5-1	TRBJ1-3	many	15	TRBD1	CASSLDGDRGNTIYF	TGCGCCAGCAGCTTGGACGGGGACAGAGGAAACACCATATATTTT
TRBV5-1	TRBJ2-5	many	15	TRBD2	CASSPGTSSEETQYF	TGCGCCAGCAGCCCAGGGACTAGCAGCGAGGAGACCCAGTACTTC
TRBV18	TRBJ2-7	once	13	-	CASAPGLGNEHYF	TGTGCCAGTGCACCGGGTCTGGGAAACGAGCATTACTTC
TRBV5-5	TRBJ1-2	many	16	-	CASSYFSGTQNYGYTF	TGTGCCAGCAGCTATTTTTCCGGGACACAGAACTATGGCTACACCTTC
TRBV4-3	TRBJ2-7	many	15	-	CASSQDLVRAHEQYF	TGCGCCAGCAGCCAAGATCTTGTTAGGGCTCACGAGCAGTACTTC
TRBV3-1	TRBJ2-3	medium-sized	12	-	CASSQVVDTQYF	TGTGCCAGCAGCCAAGTCGTAGATACGCAGTATTTT
TRBV28	TRBJ2-3	many	15	-	CASSLSGGARDTQYF	TGTGCCAGCAGTTTAAGTGGGGGGGCAAGAGATACGCAGTATTTT
TRBV10-2	TRBJ2-7	many	15	TRBD2	CASSESVLAGNEQYF	TGCGCCAGCAGTGAGTCAGTACTAGCGGGCAACGAGCAGTACTTC
TRBV7-6	TRBJ1-1	-	15	-	CASSQWTSLNTDAFF	TGTGCCAGCAGCCAATGGACAAGCCTGAACACTGACGCTTTCTTT
TRBV20-1	TRBJ1-6	many	16	-	CSATMGGSTYNSPLNF	TGCAGTGCTACCATGGGGGGAAGTACCTATAATTCACCCCTCAACTTT
TRBV12-3/TRBV12-4	TRBJ2-5	many	14	TRBD1	CASMRTGSSGTQYF	TGTGCCAGCATGAGGACAGGGAGCTCAGGGACCCAGTACTTC
TRBV5-1	TRBJ2-1	many	14	-	CASSLDARDNEQFF	TGCGCCAGCAGCTTGGATGCGCGGGACAATGAGCAGTTCTTC
TRBV4-3	TRBJ2-1	many	15	TRBD2	CASSQDSGGFNEQFF	TGCGCCAGCAGCCAAGATAGCGGGGGGTTCAATGAGCAGTTCTTC
TRBV9	TRBJ2-7	many	15	-	CASSAGDSSSYEQYF	TGTGCCAGCAGCGCCGGAGACTCTAGCTCCTACGAGCAGTACTTC
TRBV5-1	TRBJ2-3	many	17	TRBD2	CASSLKRAGGTTDTQYF	TGCGCCAGCAGCTTGAAACGGGCGGGGGGGACCACAGATACGCAGTATTTT
TRBV27	TRBJ1-6	many	17	-	CASSLSGGFPYNSPLHF	TGTGCCAGCAGTTTATCAGGAGGGTTCCCCTATAATTCACCCCTCCACTTT
TRBV6-5	TRBJ1-5	many	15	-	CASSRWGGGNQPQHF	TGTGCCAGCAGTCGCTGGGGGGGAGGCAATCAGCCCCAGCATTTT
TRBV6-1	TRBJ1-5	many	15	-	CASTLDRRSYQPQHF	TGTGCCAGCACCCTTGACAGGAGAAGTTATCAGCCCCAGCATTTT
TRBV7-7	TRBJ2-7	many	15	TRBD1	CASSPGTGNTYEQYF	TGTGCCAGCAGCCCCGGGACAGGGAATACCTACGAGCAGTACTTC
TRBV7-7	TRBJ2-5	-	14	-	CASSPRGAQETQYF	TGTGCCAGCAGCCCCAGGGGCGCACAAGAGACCCAGTACTTC
TRBV7-8	TRBJ1-2	many	17	-	CASNKLSRGGGFDGYTF	TGTGCCAGCAACAAACTATCCAGGGGAGGAGGTTTCGATGGCTACACCTTC
TRBV20-1	TRBJ1-6	many	15	-	CSARVLGPPNSPLHF	TGCAGTGCTAGAGTCCTCGGGCCCCCTAATTCACCCCTCCACTTT
TRBV6-5	TRBJ2-1	many	13	-	CATRPSSYNEQFF	TGTGCCACAAGACCAAGCTCCTACAATGAGCAGTTCTTC
TRBV24-1	TRBJ2-7	many	12	-	CATSDPLGGQYF	TGTGCCACCAGTGATCCCCTTGGGGGGCAGTACTTC
TRBV12-3/TRBV12-4	TRBJ1-1	many	15	-	CASSLTPRGDTEAFF	TGTGCCAGCAGTTTAACCCCACGGGGCGATACTGAAGCTTTCTTT
TRBV5-1	TRBJ1-2	-	15	-	CASSHGQNANYGYTF	TGCGCCAGCAGCCACGGACAGAACGCTAACTATGGCTACACCTTC
TRBV20-1	TRBJ1-6	-	12	-	CSATDSIGTPHF	TGCAGTGCAACTGACAGTATCGGCACCCCCCACTTT
TRBV2	TRBJ2-7	-	13	-	CASSLSVGGEQYF	TGTGCCAGCAGTTTATCGGTAGGGGGCGAGCAGTACTTC
TRBV7-2	TRBJ1-2	many	13	-	CASSLAHTDGYTF	TGTGCCAGCAGCTTAGCCCACACGGATGGCTACACCTTC
TRBV20-1	TRBJ2-1	many	15	TRBD2	CSAPEVQRGGNEQFF	TGCAGTGCTCCAGAGGTCCAGCGGGGGGGCAATGAGCAGTTCTTC
TRBV20-1	TRBJ2-1	many	17	-	CSARDSRGTVSYNEQFF	TGCAGTGCTAGAGATTCGCGCGGGACAGTTTCCTACAATGAGCAGTTCTTC
TRBV5-1	TRBJ2-3	many	15	-	CASSLAAVSTDTQYF	TGCGCCAGCAGCTTGGCTGCAGTTAGCACAGATACGCAGTATTTT
TRBV6-5	TRBJ2-3	many	16	TRBD1	CASRNQGAGSLGTQYF	TGTGCCAGCAGAAATCAGGGGGCTGGGAGTCTGGGGACGCAGTATTTT
TRBV7-6	TRBJ1-1	many	14	-	CASSPTGTYTEAFF	TGTGCCAGCAGCCCCACCGGGACTTACACTGAAGCTTTCTTT